This entry features one TCR beta chain sequence. Its antigen is unknown. Receptor libraries were prepared by 5' RACE. The input for every TCR library was 3,500 to 4,000 ng of total RNA. For each sample, cDNA synthesis with SMARTScribe reverse transcriptase was split into eight separate reactions. During cDNA synthesis, template switching was used to introduce unique molecular identifiers that contained a 6-nucleotide sample barcode. TCRalpha and TCRbeta cDNA was amplified by two nested PCRs of around 16 and 10 cycles, with bead purification after each PCR. Before amplification, cDNA was treated with uracil DNA-glycosylase and purified using the QIAquick PCR purification kit. The second PCR added Illumina TruSeq-compatible adapters along with sample-specific barcodes. Library quality and concentration were assessed using TapeStation and Qubit, and about 5 ng of each library was pooled. Pooled libraries were sequenced on an Illumina HiSeq2500 single-index Rapid Run with 2 x 100 bp reads and custom sequencing primers. The original methods were these. PCR and sequencing errors were corrected by UMI-based consensus assembly using MiGEC version 1.2.6. MiXCR version 2.1.1 was used for V(D)J alignment, clonotype assembly and CDR3 extraction. Gene usage, clonotype sharing and MAIT/NKT TCR abundance were normalised by analysing the top 1000, 10 000 and 20 000 clonotypes per sample. Diversity was computed as the inverse Simpson index with the vegan R package after downsampling to 27 000 UMIs. Paired Mann-Whitney U tests were applied to discordant twin pairs, with Benjamini-Hochberg correction for multiple testing. TCRdb reprocessed the sequencing reads and holds a single record per CDR3 protein sequence, with no DNA. V and J calls and clone size were set by TCRdb, not the authors. In this sample's table one finds under 200,000 distinct CDR3 sequences. The ten largest clones take up approximately 2.4% of the sample.

This entry comes from a study of monozygotic twins with inflammatory bowel disease (dated by TCRdb to between 2018 and 2021). For the wider study: The full study comprised some 30 monozygotic twin pairs: nine German pairs (four IBD-concordant, five IBD-discordant) and 19 IBD-discordant Danish pairs. Each individual had, on average, about 151 000 unique TCRalpha sequences and 181 000 unique TCRbeta sequences available for analysis. Disease-associated traits were sought mainly through comparisons between IBD patients and their genetically identical healthy co-twins within discordant pairs. General findings and caveats noted by the study authors: Because patients were on differing immunosuppressive treatments, the repertoires may have picked up extra background noise and inter-individual variability. No single strong signal or clonotype linked to IBD turned up in the results, so the idea that one exists was not supported. Different T cell subtypes could not be distinguished in the analysis. Repertoire similarity did not differ between concordant and discordant twins, possibly due to limited statistical power. IBD patients shared fewer clonotypes with other individuals than healthy twins did, most markedly in patients showing signs of disease activity. IBD patients had lower TCRbeta repertoire diversity, measured by the inverse Simpson index, than their healthy co-twins.

An approximately 2.3 ml peripheral blood sample was drawn into PAXgene tubes per donor and stored at -80°C. Total RNA was isolated from whole blood with the PAXgene blood miRNA kit on an automated QIAcube, without T cell sorting. Deep TCRalpha and TCRbeta repertoire profiling with unique molecular barcoding was performed on peripheral blood of monozygotic twin pairs concordant or discordant for inflammatory bowel disease. Smoking habits were recorded for all twin pairs, and each individual was classified as a current, former or never smoker. The sequenced sample was blood. This receptor was obtained from a human donor with ulcerative colitis or Crohn's disease, or a healthy co-twin of an affected twin (not recorded which).

The CDR3 reads CASSSQVRGGQFF. The chain is made from TRBV12-3 or TRBV12-4 and TRBJ2-1. The cysteine opens and the phenylalanine closes a CDR3 of 13 amino acids. No DNA accompanies this entry.